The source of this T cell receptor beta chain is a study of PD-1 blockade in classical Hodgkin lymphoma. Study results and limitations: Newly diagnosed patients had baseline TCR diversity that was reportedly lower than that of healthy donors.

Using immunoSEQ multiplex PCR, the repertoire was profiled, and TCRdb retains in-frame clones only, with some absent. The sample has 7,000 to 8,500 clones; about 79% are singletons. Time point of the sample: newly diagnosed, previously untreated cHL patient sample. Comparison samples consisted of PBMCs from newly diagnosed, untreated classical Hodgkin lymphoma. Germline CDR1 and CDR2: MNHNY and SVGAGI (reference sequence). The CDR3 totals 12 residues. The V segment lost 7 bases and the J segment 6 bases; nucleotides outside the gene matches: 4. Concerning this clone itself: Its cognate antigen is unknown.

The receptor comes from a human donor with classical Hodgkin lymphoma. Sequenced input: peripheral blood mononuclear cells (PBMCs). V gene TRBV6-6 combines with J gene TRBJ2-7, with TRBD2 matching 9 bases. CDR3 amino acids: CASKLAGGEQYF. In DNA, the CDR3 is TGTGCCAGCAAACTAGCGGGCGGCGAGCAGTACTTC.